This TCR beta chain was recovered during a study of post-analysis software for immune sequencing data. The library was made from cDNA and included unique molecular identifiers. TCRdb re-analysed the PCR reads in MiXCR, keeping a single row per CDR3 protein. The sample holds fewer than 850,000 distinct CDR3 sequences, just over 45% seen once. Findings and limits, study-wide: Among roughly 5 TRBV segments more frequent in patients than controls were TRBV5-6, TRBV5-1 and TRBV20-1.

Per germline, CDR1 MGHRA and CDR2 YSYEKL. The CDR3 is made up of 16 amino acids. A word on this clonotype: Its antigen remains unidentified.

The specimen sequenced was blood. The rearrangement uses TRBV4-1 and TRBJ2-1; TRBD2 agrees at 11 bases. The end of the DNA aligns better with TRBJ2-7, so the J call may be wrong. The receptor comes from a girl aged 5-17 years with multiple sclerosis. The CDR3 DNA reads TGCGCCAGCAGCCGCGGCCCCCAACTAGCGGGAGACGAGCAGTACTTC. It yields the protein CASSRGPQLAGDEQYF.